This TCR beta chain was obtained from a study of Tregs in tolerant kidney transplant recipients. Overall study findings and caveats: Expanding Tregs on activated donor B cells appeared to best identify donor-specific TCRbeta clones. Biological reproducibility was not directly addressed in this study. Antigen-driven expansion was suggested because donor-specific Tregs expanded more than all Tregs in tolerant patients.

The table came from immunoSEQ multiplex PCR; TCRdb's copy has only in-frame clones and leaves some out. This repertoire includes some 25,000 clones. Notes on this clone: The target antigen is unknown. The read ends 3 residues before the CDR3 terminus; that terminus is restored from the germline J gene.

Trimming shortened V by 3 bases and J by 2 bases, and 10 bases separated the two germline ends. CDR3 length: 13 amino acids. Germline-derived CDR1 and CDR2 are DFQATT and SNEGSKA (reference sequence). The nonmyeloablative bone marrow transplants came from related graft donors, with transient mixed chimerism. Thawed PBMCs were FACS-sorted into unstimulated CD4+CD25+CD127- regulatory T cells, CD4+CD25- non-regulatory cells, CD4 and CD8 cells. The sequencing here drew on CD4+ T cells from blood (PBMCs), taken 6 months after the transplant. The receptor's source is a human patient who received a combined kidney and bone marrow transplant. These T cells may partly come from the graft donor. The rearrangement links TRBV20-1 to TRBJ1-2; no definite D call. The covered CDR3 bases are TGCAGTGCTAGCAAGATAGCGAACTATGGC. Amino acid sequence: CSASKIANYG. The complete CDR3 reads CSASKIANYGYTF.